The 32 T cell receptor beta chains listed next were all sequenced from one sample in a study of blood T cell repertoires in COVID-19. Data came from immunoSEQ multiplex PCR; TCRdb stores just in-frame clones and leaves some out. The sample has more than 250,000 clones; more than 75% are singletons. Input material: peripheral blood. These receptor sequences come from a man over 45 with active or convalescent COVID-19.

The rearrangement links TRBV6-2 or TRBV6-3 to TRBJ2-1; 11 bases align to TRBD2. Germline CDR1 and CDR2: MNHEY and SVGEGT. V was pared by 0 bases and J by 7 bases, with 8 bases of the junction left unmatched. The CDR3 totals 17 residues. The CDR3 DNA is TGTGCCAGCAGTTACTCTAGCGGGCTAGCGGGAGGTAATGAGCAGTTCTTC. Translating gives CASSYSSGLAGGNEQFF.

The gene calls are TRBV30 and TRBJ1-4; unclear D gene. This CDR3 region has 13 residues. The germline V and J ends were trimmed by 4 bases and 7 bases, with 13 bases remaining between them. The germline CDR1 and CDR2 sequences are GTSNPN and SVGIG (reference sequence). This chain's CDR3 is CAWTSSAGEKLFF. DNA of the CDR3: TGTGCCTGGACCTCCTCCGCGGGTGAAAAACTGTTTTTT. Looking up the rest from reference TRBV30 and TRBJ1-4 gives the full variable domain: SQTIHQWPATLVQPVGSPLSLECTVEGTSNPNLYWYRQAAGRGLQLLFYSVGIGQISSEVPQNLSASRPQDRQFILSSKKLLLSDSGFYLCAWTSSAGEKLFFGSGTQLSVL.

The V gene is TRBV5-4, the J gene TRBJ2-4, with D possibly TRBD1 on 5 matching bases. The V and J ends lost 0 bases and 2 bases respectively, with 9 bases between them. The CDR3 sequence is 15 residues long. CDR1 is SGHNT, CDR2 YYREEE, per germline (reference sequence). Here the CDR3 reads CASSLAQGPKNIQYF. DNA of the CDR3: TGTGCCAGCAGCTTGGCGCAGGGCCCCAAAAACATTCAGTACTTC. Complete variable domain (other parts from reference TRBV5-4 and TRBJ2-4): ETGVTQSPTHLIKTRGQQVTLRCSSQSGHNTVSWYQQALGQGPQFIFQYYREEENGRGNFPPRFSGLQFPNYSSELNVNALELDDSALYLCASSLAQGPKNIQYFGAGTRLSVL.

In nucleotides, the CDR3 is TGCGCCAGCAGCCAAGCCCCGGGACTAGCGGGAGAAACAGATACGCAGTATTTT. As protein: CASSQAPGLAGETDTQYF. The V call is TRBV4-1, the J call TRBJ2-3, with TRBD2 matching 14 bases. V trimming: 1 base; J trimming: 3 bases; junction bases outside the gene matches: 6. The CDR3 spans 18 residues. CDR1 and CDR2 (germline): MGHRA, YSYEKL.

The chain combines TRBV3-1 (or the pseudogene TRBV3-2) with TRBJ2-1; 7 nucleotides align to TRBD1. J lost 4 bases, V lost 4 bases, and 10 bases had no gene match. The CDR3 has 16 amino acids. Germline V gene data show CDR1 as LGHDT and CDR2 as YNNKEL (reference sequence). The CDR3 DNA follows: TGTGCCAGCAGCCGCCGTCCCGGGACAGAGTACAATGAGCAGTTCTTC. The encoded protein is CASSRRPGTEYNEQFF.

V is TRBV7-2 and J is TRBJ1-3; D possibly corresponds to TRBD1 (5 bases). V dropped 1 base and J dropped 3 bases, with 10 bases sitting between them. The CDR3 consists of 15 residues. CDR1 is SGHTA, CDR2 FQGNSA, per germline. CDR3 in DNA: TGTGCCAGCAGCTTAGACCCAGGGTATGGAAACACCATATATTTT. This sequence encodes CASSLDPGYGNTIYF.

The chain carries TRBV28 and TRBJ2-3; 7 bases are a match to TRBD1. The germline V gene encodes CDR1 MDHEN and CDR2 SYDVKM. The CDR3 length is 15 residues. Trimming at V came to 6 bases and at J to 2 bases, leaving 8 bases not matched to a gene. The CDR3 region has the DNA TGTGCCAGCAGACAGGGGACCTCATTCACAGATACGCAGTATTTT. This codes for CASRQGTSFTDTQYF.

The V call is TRBV7-2, the J call TRBJ2-1; TRBD1 aligns across 7 bases. J was trimmed by 15 bases and V by 3 bases; bases with no gene match: 5. The CDR3 consists of 11 residues. The germline V gene encodes CDR1 SGHTA and CDR2 FQGNSA. The CDR3 region is CASSFRDSTFF. DNA of the CDR3: TGTGCCAGCAGCTTTAGGGACAGCACGTTCTTC.

The V and J genes are TRBV4-1 and TRBJ1-3, with TRBD1 as a possible D gene (5 bases). V was trimmed by 4 bases and J by 3 bases, leaving 19 bases between them. The germline V gene has CDR1 MGHRA and CDR2 YSYEKL. The CDR3 covers 17 residues. CDR3 amino acids: CASSRASGLRRGNTIYF. The CDR3 DNA reads TGCGCCAGCAGCCGGGCCTCAGGGCTCCGCCGTGGAAACACCATATATTTT.

This sequence joins TRBV19 and TRBJ2-7, with D possibly being TRBD1 (6 bases). CDR1 LNHDA and CDR2 SQIVND come from the germline V gene (reference sequence). CDR3 length: 15 amino acids. V was trimmed by 5 bases and J by 0 bases, leaving 14 bases between them. The CDR3 reads CASSPRTVPSYEQYF. DNA for the CDR3: TGTGCCAGTAGTCCCAGGACAGTTCCCTCCTACGAGCAGTACTTC. The full variable domain, its missing parts supplied by reference TRBV19 and TRBJ2-7, is DGGITQSPKYLFRKEGQNVTLSCEQNLNHDAMYWYRQDPGQGLRLIYYSQIVNDFQKGDIAEGYSVSREKKESFPLTVTSAQKNPTAFYLCASSPRTVPSYEQYFGPGTRLTVT.

The genes are TRBV14 and TRBJ2-7, with 9 bases identical to TRBD2. This CDR3 has 15 amino acids. Losses at the gene ends were 4 bases for V and 7 bases for J; bases not matched to a gene: 11. Germline CDR1 and CDR2: SGHDN and FVKESK. The CDR3: CASSPGLAGVDEQYF. CDR3 bases: TGTGCCAGCAGCCCCGGTTTAGCGGGAGTGGATGAGCAGTACTTC.

The chain carries TRBV12-3 or TRBV12-4 and TRBJ2-7; the D gene is possibly TRBD1 (5 bases). V gave up 6 bases and J gave up 3 bases, with 9 bases separating them. This CDR3 has 12 amino acids. As DNA, the CDR3 is TGTGCCAGCAGGGCAGGGTACTACGAGCAGTACTTC. Encoded protein: CASRAGYYEQYF.

The chain couples TRBV28 to TRBJ1-6, with 8 positions matching TRBD1. V gave up 7 bases and J gave up 8 bases; unmatched junction bases: 7. Germline loops: CDR1 MDHEN, CDR2 SYDVKM. This CDR3 contains 14 residues. The CDR3 DNA reads TGTGCCAGCATAAAAGACAGGGGTTATTCACCCCTCCACTTT. It encodes CASIKDRGYSPLHF.

V is TRBV10-3 and J is TRBJ1-2; D remains ambiguous. The germline V gene has CDR1 ENHRY and CDR2 SYGVKD. V shed 5 bases and J shed 5 bases, with 12 bases lying between them. The CDR3 covers 13 residues. The CDR3 region is CAISTAEGYGYTF. The CDR3 nucleotides are TGTGCCATCAGTACAGCAGAGGGTTATGGCTACACCTTC.

The rearrangement joins TRBV4-3 to TRBJ2-7; TRBD2 matches at 14 bases. J lost 0 bases, V lost 3 bases, and 7 bases had no gene match. CDR3 length equals 18 residues. CDR1 is LGHNA, CDR2 YSLEER, per germline. CDR3 nucleotides: TGCGCCAGCAGCCAGAAGGGGACTAGCGGGGGACGCTCCTACGAGCAGTACTTC. Translation: CASSQKGTSGGRSYEQYF.

The gene calls are TRBV18 and TRBJ2-3; 8 nucleotides agree with TRBD1. The CDR3 is made up of 16 amino acids. V lost 0 bases to trimming and J lost 1 base; unmatched junction nucleotides: 3. Per the germline V gene, CDR1 is KGHSH and CDR2 is LQKENI. CDR3: CASSPPGTGRTDTQYF. CDR3 coding DNA: TGTGCCAGCTCACCACCGGGGACAGGACGCACAGATACGCAGTATTTT.

The V gene is TRBV5-6, the J gene TRBJ1-4; possible D gene TRBD1, 6 bases. The germline V gene has CDR1 SGHDT and CDR2 YYEEEE. The V and J ends lost 5 bases and 8 bases respectively, with 16 bases between them. The CDR3 has 14 residues. The CDR3 nucleotides are TGTGCCAGCAGGCAGTGGGGGCCTGGGGAAAAACTGTTTTTT. This gives the protein CASRQWGPGEKLFF. Supplemented by reference TRBV5-6 and TRBJ1-4, the full variable domain reads DAGVTQSPTHLIKTRGQQVTLRCSPKSGHDTVSWYQQALGQGPQFIFQYYEEEERQRGNFPDRFSGHQFPNYSSELNVNALLLGDSALYLCASRQWGPGEKLFFGSGTQLSVL.

The V and J genes are TRBV19 and TRBJ2-2, with 15 bases that match TRBD2. The CDR3 has 22 amino acids. Per germline, CDR1 LNHDA and CDR2 SQIVND (reference sequence). After removal of 4 bases from V and 7 bases from J, the junction contained 22 bases not matched to a gene. CDR3 sequence reads: CASSTGATYAPGLAGGNGELFF. The CDR3 DNA follows: TGTGCCAGTAGTACGGGGGCTACCTATGCCCCGGGACTAGCGGGAGGTAACGGGGAGCTGTTTTTT.

The V and J genes are TRBV27 and TRBJ1-3; TRBD1 aligns across 7 bases. CDR1 MNHEY and CDR2 SMNVEV come from the germline V gene (reference sequence). The CDR3 runs to 15 residues. J lost 0 bases, V lost 8 bases, and 7 bases had no gene match. In nucleotides, the CDR3 is TGTGCCAGCCAACCGGACAGGAACTCTGGAAACACCATATATTTT. Translation gives CASQPDRNSGNTIYF.

This chain joins TRBV2 and TRBJ2-5, with TRBD2 as a possible D gene (5 bases). V lost 6 bases and J 4 bases, leaving 12 bases between the germline ends. This CDR3 has 13 amino acids. Germline V gives CDR1 SNHLY, CDR2 FYNNEI. The CDR3 loop reads CASSPGIGETQYF. The CDR3 DNA reads as TGTGCCAGCAGCCCCGGGATCGGAGAGACCCAGTACTTC.

This chain uses TRBV2 with TRBJ2-1; 10 nucleotides align to TRBD2. This CDR3 is built from 13 residues. After removal of 7 bases from V and 9 bases from J, the junction contained 6 bases not matched to a gene. CDR1 is SNHLY and CDR2 is FYNNEI in the germline V gene. CDR3 coding DNA: TGTGCCAGCAAACTAGCGGGATCAGGTGAGCAGTTCTTC. Its protein product is CASKLAGSGEQFF. The full variable domain, its missing parts supplied by reference TRBV2 and TRBJ2-1, is EPEVTQTPSHQVTQMGQEVILRCVPISNHLYFYWYRQILGQKVEFLVSFYNNEISEKSEIFDDQFSVERPDGSNFTLKIRSTKLEDSAMYFCASKLAGSGEQFFGPGTRLTVL.

This chain links TRBV6-2 or TRBV6-3 with TRBJ1-4; D might be TRBD1 (6 bases). Trimming pared 5 bases from V and 3 bases from J, leaving 16 bases between. Germline CDR1 and CDR2: MNHEY and SVGEGT. The CDR3 length is 16 residues. CDR3 region: CASSPLGEGANEKLFF. The DNA for the CDR3 is TGTGCCAGCAGTCCCCTGGGGGAGGGGGCTAATGAAAAACTGTTTTTT.

This clone was seen a few times. The chain uses TRBV5-3 and TRBJ2-2; D remains ambiguous. TRBV5-3 is designated an ORF whose function remains uncertain. V was pared by 0 bases and J by 4 bases, with 10 bases between. The CDR3 runs to 15 residues. CDR3 sequence reads: CARSLGSVGTGELFF. CDR3 in DNA: TGTGCCAGAAGCTTGGGTAGTGTTGGCACCGGGGAGCTGTTTTTT.

The gene calls are TRBV9 and TRBJ1-1, with 8 bases lining up with TRBD1. There are 15 residues in the CDR3. CDR1 and CDR2 from the germline V gene are SGDLS and YYNGEE. J lost 11 bases, V lost 0 bases, and 12 bases had no gene match. The chain's CDR3 is CASSVDVTGDRGAFF. CDR3 DNA sequence: TGTGCCAGCAGCGTAGATGTGACAGGGGATAGGGGCGCTTTCTTT.

The chain uses TRBV29-1 and TRBJ2-7, with 9 bases lining up with TRBD2. Germline V gene data show CDR1 as SQVTM and CDR2 as ANQGSEA. This CDR3 spans 13 amino acids. With V trimmed by 8 bases and J by 6 bases, 11 bases remained unmatched. The CDR3: CSYREGLASEQYF. CDR3 coding DNA: TGCAGCTACCGAGAGGGACTAGCCTCCGAGCAGTACTTC.

The chain couples TRBV28 to TRBJ2-3; TRBD1 matches 9 bases. The CDR3 loop spans 16 amino acids. Germline CDR1 is MDHEN and CDR2 is SYDVKM. Trimming removed 6 bases from V and 4 bases from J; junction bases left unmatched: 11. CDR3 bases: TGTGCCAGCAGCCTCCCGGGACAGGGTTTCTCAGATACGCAGTATTTT. Translation gives CASSLPGQGFSDTQYF.

The V call is TRBV7-8, the J call TRBJ2-7; no clear D gene. The CDR3 sequence is 12 residues long. The V gene's germline CDR1 is SGHVS and CDR2 FQNEAQ. The V gene lost 5 bases and the J gene lost 6 bases, with 11 bases spanning the gap. Here the CDR3 reads CASSHSQREQYF. The CDR3, as DNA: TGTGCCAGCAGCCACTCCCAGCGCGAGCAGTACTTC.

This clone was counted only a few times. The chain employs TRBV30 and TRBJ1-2; 7 bases are a match to TRBD1. The V gene end was trimmed by 5 bases and the J gene end by 1 base; junction bases not matched to a gene: 1. The CDR3 is 12 residues long. CDR1 is GTSNPN, CDR2 SVGIG, per germline (reference sequence). The CDR3 DNA sequence: TGTGCCTGGGGACAGGTTAACTATGGCTACACCTTC. Translation gives CAWGQVNYGYTF.

The chain joins TRBV14 to TRBJ2-1, with D uncertain. Per germline, CDR1 SGHDN and CDR2 FVKESK. The CDR3 is made up of 13 amino acids. The V end was cut by 2 bases, the J end by 6 bases, with 8 bases between. The CDR3 nucleotides are TGTGCCAGCAGCCAATCCCTTATCAATGAGCAGTTCTTC. This translates into CASSQSLINEQFF.

The rearrangement uses TRBV5-8 and TRBJ1-1; 10 bases match TRBD1. The CDR3 is made up of 13 amino acids. Losses at the gene ends were 4 bases for V and 6 bases for J; bases not matched to a gene: 3. The germline CDR1 and CDR2 sequences are SGHTS and YDEGEE. CDR3 in amino acids: CASSAGQGAEAFF. The CDR3 region has the DNA TGTGCCAGCAGCGCCGGACAGGGGGCTGAAGCTTTCTTT.

This clone was observed a few times. The chain combines TRBV3-1 (or the pseudogene TRBV3-2) with TRBJ2-5, with a possible D match to TRBD1 (6 bases). Trimming stripped 4 bases from V and 4 bases from J, with 16 bases between. This CDR3 region has 15 residues. Germline V gene lookup returns CDR1 LGHDT and CDR2 YNNKEL (reference sequence). The CDR3 DNA sequence: TGTGCCAGCAGCCCCACGGGAACAGGGATAGAGACCCAGTACTTC. Translated, it gives CASSPTGTGIETQYF.

This sequence joins TRBV7-2 and TRBJ2-2, with 7 positions matching TRBD2. CDR3 length: 15 amino acids. The trim removed 0 bases at V and 8 bases at J, leaving 6 bases unmatched. CDR1 and CDR2 from the germline V gene are SGHTA and FQGNSA. The CDR3 region is CASSLATGAGGELFF. The CDR3, as DNA: TGTGCCAGCAGCTTAGCCACGGGAGCGGGGGGGGAGCTGTTTTTT.